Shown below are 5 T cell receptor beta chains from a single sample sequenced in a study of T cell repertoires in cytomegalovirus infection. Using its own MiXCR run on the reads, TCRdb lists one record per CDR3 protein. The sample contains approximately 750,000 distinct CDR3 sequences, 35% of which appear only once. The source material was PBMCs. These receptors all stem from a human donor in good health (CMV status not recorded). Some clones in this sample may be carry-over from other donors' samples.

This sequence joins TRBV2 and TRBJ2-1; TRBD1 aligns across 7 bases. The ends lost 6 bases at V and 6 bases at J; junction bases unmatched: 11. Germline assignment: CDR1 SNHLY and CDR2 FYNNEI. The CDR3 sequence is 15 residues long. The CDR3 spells CASRVEGARGNEQFF. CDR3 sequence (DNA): TGTGCCAGCAGGGTAGAGGGGGCCAGGGGCAATGAGCAGTTCTTC.

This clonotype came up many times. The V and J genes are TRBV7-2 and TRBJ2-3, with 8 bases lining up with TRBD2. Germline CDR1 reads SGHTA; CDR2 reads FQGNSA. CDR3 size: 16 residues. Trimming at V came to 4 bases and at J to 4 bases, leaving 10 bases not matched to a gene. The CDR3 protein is CASSYGLADVADTQYF. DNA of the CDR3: TGTGCCAGCAGCTATGGACTAGCAGATGTCGCAGATACGCAGTATTTT.

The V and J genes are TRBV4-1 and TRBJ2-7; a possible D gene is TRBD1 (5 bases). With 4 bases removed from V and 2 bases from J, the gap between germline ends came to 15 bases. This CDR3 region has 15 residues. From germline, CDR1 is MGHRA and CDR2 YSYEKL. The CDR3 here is CASSLSDRSTYEQYF. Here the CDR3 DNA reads TGCGCCAGCAGCCTAAGCGACAGATCCACCTACGAGCAGTACTTC.

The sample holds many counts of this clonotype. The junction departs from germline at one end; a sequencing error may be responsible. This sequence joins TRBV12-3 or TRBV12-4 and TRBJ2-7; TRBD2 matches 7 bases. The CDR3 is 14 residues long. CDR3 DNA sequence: TGTGCCAGCAGCTTAGGAGGCGGGAGTTACGAGCAGTACTTC. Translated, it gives CASSLGGGSYEQYF.

CDR3 DNA: TGTGCCATCAGACCCGGCGGACAAGAGACCCAGTACTTC. It translates to CAIRPGGQETQYF. This sequence joins TRBV10-3 and TRBJ2-5; no definite D call. This CDR3 spans 13 amino acids. Trimming removed 6 bases from V and 2 bases from J, with 10 bases in between. Germline CDR1 is ENHRY and CDR2 is SYGVKD.